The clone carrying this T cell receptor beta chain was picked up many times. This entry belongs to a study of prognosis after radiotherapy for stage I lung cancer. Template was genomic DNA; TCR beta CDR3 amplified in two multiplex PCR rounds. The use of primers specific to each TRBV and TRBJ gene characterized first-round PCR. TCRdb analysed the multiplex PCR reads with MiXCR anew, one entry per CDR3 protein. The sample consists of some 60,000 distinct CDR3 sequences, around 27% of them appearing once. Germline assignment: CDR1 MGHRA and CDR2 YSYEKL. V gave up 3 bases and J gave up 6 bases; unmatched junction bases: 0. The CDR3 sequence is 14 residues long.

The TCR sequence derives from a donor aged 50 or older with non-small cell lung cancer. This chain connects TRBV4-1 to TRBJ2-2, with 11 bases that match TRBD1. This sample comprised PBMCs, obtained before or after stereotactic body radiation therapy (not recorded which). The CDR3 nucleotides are TGCGCCAGCAGCCAGGGACAGGGGGCCGGGGAGCTGTTTTTT. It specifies CASSQGQGAGELFF.